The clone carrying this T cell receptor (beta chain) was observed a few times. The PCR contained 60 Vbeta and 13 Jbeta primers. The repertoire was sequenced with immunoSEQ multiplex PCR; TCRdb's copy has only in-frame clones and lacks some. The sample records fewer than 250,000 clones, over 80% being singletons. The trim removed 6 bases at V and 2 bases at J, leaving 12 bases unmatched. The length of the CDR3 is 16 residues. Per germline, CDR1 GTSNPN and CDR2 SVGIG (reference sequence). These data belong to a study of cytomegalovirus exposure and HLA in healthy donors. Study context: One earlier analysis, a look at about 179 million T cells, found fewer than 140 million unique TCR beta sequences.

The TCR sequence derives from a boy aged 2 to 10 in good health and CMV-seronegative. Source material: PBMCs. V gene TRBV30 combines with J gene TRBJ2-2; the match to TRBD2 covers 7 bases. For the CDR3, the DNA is TGTGCCTGCCCGCGGGGGACCGTCAGAAACACCGGGGAGCTGTTTTTT. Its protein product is CACPRGTVRNTGELFF.